The clone carrying this T cell receptor beta chain has ten or more counts. Its antigen is undetermined. These data are taken from a study of T-cell reconstitution after alpha-beta-depleted transplantation in children. The germline V and J ends were trimmed by 6 bases and 4 bases, with 14 bases remaining between them. The CDR3 sequence is 13 residues long. The germline V gene has CDR1 DFQATT and CDR2 SNEGSKA (reference sequence). Unique molecular identifiers were used in preparing the TCRbeta library. TCRdb analysed the PCR reads with MiXCR anew, one entry per CDR3 protein. The table has fewer than 700,000 distinct CDR3 sequences, about 23% seen once. Findings of the study overall: Alpha-beta T cells about two months after transplant reportedly derived from several hundred expanded graft clones.

The rearrangement uses TRBV20-1 and TRBJ2-3, with D hard to call. Source: PBMCs, mostly from graft donor cells, taken 360 days after TCRalphabeta/CD19-depleted stem cell transplant. The source of this sequence is a boy under three years old who had a stem cell transplant for acute myeloid leukemia, so the T cells may come from the graft donor. Here the CDR3 reads CSASFSLADTQYF. The CDR3 region has the DNA TGCAGTGCATCCTTTTCGCTGGCAGATACGCAGTATTTT.